The 14 T cell receptor beta chains listed next were all sequenced from one sample in a study of glioma-infiltrating T cells after dendritic cell vaccination. Profiling relied on immunoSEQ multiplex PCR, and the TCRdb table lists in-frame clones only, not all of them. The table has more than 100,000 clones, roughly 79% seen once. This sample comprised blood, obtained before dendritic cell vaccination. The receptors come from a human donor with glioblastoma.

The chain has TRBV27 and TRBJ2-7; 9 positions match TRBD1. Germline assignment: CDR1 MNHEY and CDR2 SMNVEV (reference sequence). V was clipped by 6 bases and J by 3 bases; unmatched bases: 6. This CDR3 is built from 14 residues. CDR3 residues: CASSPRTGVYEQYF. As DNA, the CDR3 is TGTGCCAGCAGCCCCCGGACAGGGGTCTACGAGCAGTACTTC.

The chain recombines TRBV2 with TRBJ1-5; possible D gene TRBD1, 6 bases. The V and J ends lost 6 bases and 0 bases respectively, with 12 bases between them. Looked up from germline, CDR1 is SNHLY and CDR2 is FYNNEI. This CDR3 contains 15 residues. As DNA, the CDR3 is TGTGCCAGCAGCGGTTGGGACACTAGCAATCAGCCCCAGCATTTT. It translates to CASSGWDTSNQPQHF.

This chain connects TRBV6-1 to TRBJ2-5; 9 bases agree with TRBD2. CDR1 is MNHNS and CDR2 is SASEGT in the germline V gene. The J segment lost 6 bases and the V segment lost 4 bases, leaving 12 bases of the junction unmatched. The CDR3 is 16 amino acids. CDR3 DNA sequence: TGTGCCAGCAGTGCCTCTTTGCGGGGGGGGAGAAAGACCCAGTACTTC. Encoded protein: CASSASLRGGRKTQYF.

This chain uses TRBV11-2 with TRBJ1-2; D unresolved. CDR3 length equals 14 residues. The V end was cut by 2 bases, the J end by 7 bases, with 14 bases between. Germline V gene data show CDR1 as SGHAT and CDR2 as FQNNGV. The DNA for the CDR3 is TGTGCCAGCAGCTTAAATTCAGGCTATGTTGGCTACACCTTC. Protein sequence: CASSLNSGYVGYTF.

This chain uses TRBV5-1 with TRBJ2-1; D may be TRBD2 (6 bases). Per germline, CDR1 SGHRS and CDR2 YFSETQ. The germline V and J ends were trimmed by 5 bases and 4 bases, with 19 bases remaining between them. CDR3 size: 16 residues. Written as DNA, the CDR3 is TGCGCCAGCAGGGCGACTCTAGCGAATCTTTACAATGAGCAGTTCTTC. Amino acids: CASRATLANLYNEQFF.

The rearrangement joins TRBV6-4 to TRBJ2-6; 7 bases agree with TRBD1. CDR3 length: 17 amino acids. V trimming: 3 bases; J trimming: 1 base; junction bases outside the gene matches: 6. CDR1 is MRHNA, CDR2 SNTAGT, per germline. The CDR3 nucleotides read TGTGCCAGCAGTGAAGGGCAGGGGGAATCTGGGGCCAACGTCCTGACTTTC. Translated, it gives CASSEGQGESGANVLTF.

The rearrangement links TRBV11-2 to TRBJ2-7; a possible D gene is TRBD1 (5 bases). The CDR3 sequence is 12 residues long. Germline V lookup: CDR1 SGHAT, CDR2 FQNNGV. V was cut by 5 bases and J by 9 bases, with 14 bases left in between. The CDR3 sequence is CASSPNRPGQYF. Written as DNA, the CDR3 is TGTGCCAGCAGCCCCAACAGGCCCGGGCAGTACTTC.

The chain carries TRBV6-5 and TRBJ2-2; unclear D gene. The CDR3 contains 14 residues. V was clipped by 2 bases and J by 1 base, with 5 bases between them. Per the germline V gene, CDR1 is MNHEY and CDR2 is SVGAGI. The CDR3 protein is CASSYTGNTGELFF. The CDR3 DNA reads as TGTGCCAGCAGTTACACGGGGAACACCGGGGAGCTGTTTTTT.

This chain uses TRBV14 with TRBJ2-1; D remains ambiguous. CDR1 is SGHDN, CDR2 FVKESK, per germline. V was clipped by 2 bases and J by 9 bases, with 11 bases between them. The CDR3 sequence is 13 residues long. CDR3 sequence: CASSQFYNGEQFF. The CDR3 DNA sequence: TGTGCCAGCAGCCAATTTTATAACGGTGAGCAGTTCTTC.

This clone was recorded once. The chain carries TRBV18 and TRBJ1-2, with D perhaps TRBD1 (6 bases). Deletions cut 2 bases from V and 9 bases from J, with 16 bases between. Per germline, CDR1 KGHSH and CDR2 LQKENI. The CDR3 contains 14 residues. CDR3 nucleotides: TGTGCCAGCTCACCAGGCAGGGGATCGAGTAGCTACACCTTC. It specifies CASSPGRGSSSYTF.

CDR3 amino acids: CASSENWQNIQYF. DNA for the CDR3: TGTGCCAGCAGTGAAAATTGGCAAAACATTCAGTACTTC. The rearrangement joins TRBV6-5 to TRBJ2-4, with D unclear. Trimming pared 5 bases from V and 5 bases from J, leaving 10 bases between. The germline V gene has CDR1 MNHEY and CDR2 SVGAGI. The CDR3 runs to 13 residues.

The J gene is TRBJ1-2, the V gene TRBV2, with 9 positions matching TRBD1. With 6 bases clipped from V and 2 bases from J, the junction kept 13 bases outside the gene matches. CDR1 SNHLY and CDR2 FYNNEI come from the germline V gene. This CDR3 has 17 residues. The CDR3 sequence: CASRDVPGQGTNYGYTF. Written as DNA, the CDR3 is TGTGCCAGCAGGGACGTCCCGGGACAGGGAACCAACTATGGCTACACCTTC.

The V gene is TRBV19, the J gene TRBJ1-2; a weak D match, TRBD1 (5 bases). The V gene lost 6 bases and the J gene lost 0 bases, with 11 bases spanning the gap. CDR1 and CDR2 from the germline V gene are LNHDA and SQIVND (reference sequence). The CDR3 covers 14 residues. The DNA of the CDR3 is TGTGCCAGTAGCTCGTCGACAGCTAACTATGGCTACACCTTC. Its translation is CASSSSTANYGYTF.

Here the CDR3 DNA reads TGTGCCAGCAGCCCCGGGACACCTGGCACAGATACGCAGTATTTT. It codes for CASSPGTPGTDTQYF. The rearrangement links TRBV7-6 to TRBJ2-3, with a weak D call TRBD1 (6 bases). The V end lost 5 bases, the J end lost 1 base, and 13 bases lay between the germline ends. This CDR3 contains 15 residues. Per the germline V gene, CDR1 is SGHVS and CDR2 is FNYEAQ. The whole variable domain, remainder taken from reference TRBV7-6 and TRBJ2-3, is GAGVSQSPRYKVTKRGQDVALRCDPISGHVSLYWYRQALGQGPEFLTYFNYEAQQDKSGLPNDRFSAERPEGSISTLTIQRTEQRDSAMYRCASSPGTPGTDTQYFGPGTRLTVL.